The clone carrying this TCR beta chain is a singleton in its sample. Its cognate antigen is unknown. The record originates from a study of shared clonotypes between healthy human individuals. CDR1 is SGHDT, CDR2 YYEEEE, per germline. V lost 0 bases and J 2 bases, leaving 12 bases between the germline ends. This CDR3 has 16 amino acids. Produced via immunoSEQ multiplex PCR; TCRdb's table is partial and in-frame only. The sample consists of 2 million to 2.5 million clones, about 94% of them appearing once. General study findings and limits: Non-shared clonotypes were found to have lower generation probabilities than the clonotypes that were shared by all four of the sorted-subset donors.

The sample comprised naive CD4+ T cells sorted from blood. Subset meaning: CD45RA+ positively selected. The clonotype comes from a man aged 18 to 29 in good health. V is TRBV5-6 and J is TRBJ2-1; D might be TRBD1 (6 bases). The CDR3 is CASSLVGGTPYNEQFF. The CDR3 coding sequence is TGTGCCAGCAGCTTGGTAGGGGGTACCCCCTACAATGAGCAGTTCTTC.